Each of the 16 T cell receptor gamma chains below was sequenced from the same sample in a study of γδ T cells in repeated Plasmodium falciparum infection. Flow sorting of PBMC yielded separate Vgamma9/Vdelta2+ and Vdelta2-negative gammadelta T cell populations for bulk repertoire analysis. TCRdb redid the clone calls on the multiplex PCR reads with CATT. The table includes 11,000 to 15,000 gamma-chain clones, around 1.5% detected once. The sequenced material came from gamma-delta T cells from blood. The receptors stem from a pool of human donors (malaria-infected and uninfected, not separated).

This clone was picked up a small number of times. TCRdb's protein for this DNA is that of a much larger clone and differs from the translation at residue 18, likely a read error; the protein shown is the DNA translation. The rearrangement links TRGV9 to TRGJP. The J gene, absent from TCRdb, was called here by matching the DNA to germline. The CDR3 runs to 21 residues. Germline V gives CDR1 GITISATS, CDR2 ISYDGTV (reference sequence). CDR3 sequence (DNA): TGTGCCTTGTGGGAGCCGGCACCGGAGGCGATGCAAGAGTTGGGCAAAAAAAGCAAGGTATTT. Protein sequence: CALWEPAPEAMQELGKKSKVF.

This clone has a count of ten or more. TCRdb attributes to this sequence the protein of a much larger clone, which differs from the DNA translation at residue 5; a read error is likely, and the protein displayed is translated from the DNA. The chain carries TRGV9 and TRGJ1 or TRGJ2. The CDR3 loop spans 14 amino acids. The junction had 11 bases not matched to a gene; V was cut back by 5 bases and J by 4 bases. Germline values: CDR1 GITISATS, CDR2 ISYDGTV (reference sequence). The CDR3 is CALWVEFKYYKKLF. CDR3 in DNA: TGTGCCTTGTGGGTGGAATTCAAATATTATAAGAAACTCTTT.

In its sample, this clone was seen many times. The amino acid sequence in TCRdb belongs to a much larger clone and departs from this DNA's translation at residue 4, likely a sequencing read error; the sequence shown is translated from the DNA. This sequence joins TRGV9 and TRGJ1 or TRGJ2. TCRdb gives no J gene; it was assigned here by matching the DNA to germline. Germline CDR1 reads GITISATS; CDR2 reads ISYDGTV (reference sequence). This CDR3 region has 13 residues. CDR3 amino acids: CALRDADYYKKLF. DNA for the CDR3: TGTGCCTTGCGGGACGCGGATTATTATAAGAAACTCTTT.

This clone was picked up many times. The protein that TCRdb holds for this DNA derives from a much larger clone and differs from the translated DNA at residue 15, which likely indicates a read error; the protein shown here is translated from the DNA. J is TRGJP2 and V is TRGV3. The J gene is not listed in TCRdb, so it was assigned here from a DNA match to germline. This CDR3 has 18 residues. Germline V lookup: CDR1 VTNTFY, CDR2 YDVSTARD (reference sequence). Here the CDR3 DNA reads TGTGCCACCTGGGACAGGCCATTAGGCCCCTGGAGTGATTGGGTCAAGACGTTT. It is translated as CATWDRPLGPWSDWVKTF.

This clone was found many times. A read error is likely here: a far larger clone is one base away. At the DNA level, this CDR3 is encoded by other sequences in the same sample as well. The chain has TRGV9 and TRGJ1 or TRGJ2. The CDR3 sequence is 17 residues long. Germline V CDR1 and CDR2: GITISATS, ISYDGTV (reference sequence). The V gene end was trimmed by 0 bases and the J gene end by 1 base; junction bases not matched to a gene: 12. CDR3 in amino acids: CALWEVLGIGNYYKKLF. CDR3 nucleotides: TGTGCCTTGTGGGAGGTGCTTGGAATAGGAAATTATTATAAGAAACTCTTT.

This clone was recorded a few times. TCRdb shows a much larger clone's protein in place of this DNA's translation, and the two differ at residue 6, likely through a read error; the protein shown is translated from the DNA. The chain links TRGV8 to TRGJ1 or TRGJ2. This CDR3 contains 11 residues. Trimming cost V 5 bases and J 8 bases; bases outside gene matches: 6. Germline values: CDR1 VENAVY, CDR2 YDSYNSRV. CDR3 in amino acids: CATWVQDKKLF. CDR3 DNA sequence: TGTGCCACCTGGGTTCAAGATAAGAAACTCTTT.

This clone has ten or more counts. TCRdb's protein, taken from a much larger clone, differs from this DNA's translation at residue 3, likely owing to a read error; the protein displayed comes from the DNA. V usage is TRGV3 and J usage is TRGJ1 or TRGJ2. Germline V gives CDR1 VTNTFY, CDR2 YDVSTARD (reference sequence). The CDR3 loop spans 13 amino acids. CDR3 residues: CAIWDRLGYKKLF. Written as DNA, the CDR3 is TGTGCCATCTGGGACAGGCTAGGATATAAGAAACTCTTT.

This clone was observed at least ten times. The TCRdb protein comes from a much larger clone and disagrees with this DNA's translation at residue 7, likely due to a read error; the protein given here is derived from the DNA. CDR3 sequence reads: CATWDRRKKLF. CDR3 nucleotide sequence: TGTGCCACCTGGGACAGGCGCAAGAAACTCTTT. The chain joins TRGV5 to TRGJ1 or TRGJ2. Germline matching of the DNA provided the J gene here, since TCRdb leaves it blank. The ends lost 0 bases at V and 10 bases at J; junction bases unmatched: 3. The germline V gene encodes CDR1 VINAFY and CDR2 YDVSNSKD. CDR3 length equals 11 residues.

This clone was seen repeatedly, ten times or more. TCRdb's listed protein matches a much larger clone and diverges from this DNA's translation at residue 2, likely through a read error; the protein shown comes from the DNA. The chain links TRGV9 to TRGJ1 or TRGJ2. Matching the DNA to germline supplied the J gene, which TCRdb does not give. In germline, CDR1 is GITISATS, CDR2 ISYDGTV (reference sequence). The CDR3 is 11 residues long. The CDR3 DNA reads as TGTACCTTGTGGGAGCTTTTCCAGAAACTCTTT. Translation: CTLWELFQKLF.

This clone was counted between two and nine times. TCRdb lists the protein of a much larger clone for this DNA, which differs at residue 8, so this is likely a read error; the protein given here is translated from the DNA itself. V gene TRGV9 combines with J gene TRGJP. TCRdb lists no J gene, so it was determined here by aligning the DNA to germline. The V segment lost 0 bases and the J segment 6 bases; nucleotides outside the gene matches: 5. This CDR3 comprises 17 residues. Germline V lookup: CDR1 GITISATS, CDR2 ISYDGTV (reference sequence). CDR3 protein: CALWEVKSELGKKIKVF. Here the CDR3 DNA reads TGTGCCTTGTGGGAGGTGAAGTCAGAGTTGGGCAAAAAAATCAAGGTATTT.

This clone was picked up many times. The protein in TCRdb stems from a much larger clone and differs at residue 8 from this DNA's translation, likely a read error; here the protein is translated from the DNA. This rearrangement joins TRGV9 to TRGJ1 or TRGJ2. TCRdb carries no J gene annotation; the J gene was assigned here by matching the DNA with germline. J was trimmed by 11 bases and V by 3 bases; bases with no gene match: 7. Germline-derived CDR1 and CDR2 are GITISATS and ISYDGTV (reference sequence). This CDR3 contains 11 residues. CDR3 region: CALWETPEKLF. CDR3 nucleotide sequence: TGTGCCTTGTGGGAGACCCCGGAGAAACTCTTT.

This clone was seen a few times. This likely traces to a read error, being one base from a far larger clone. This specimen includes other DNA sequences encoding the same CDR3. No J gene was named, though the V gene is TRGV4. The CDR3 is made up of 13 amino acids. The V gene's germline CDR1 is EGSTGY and CDR2 YDSYTSSV. The CDR3 sequence: CATWDGPRYKKLF. CDR3 nucleotides: TGTGCCACCTGGGATGGGCCAAGGTATAAGAAACTTTTT.

Many counts were recorded for this clone. TCRdb's protein for this DNA is that of a much larger clone and differs from the translation at residue 12, likely a read error; the protein shown is the DNA translation. Additional DNA sequences in this sample encode the identical CDR3. The chain joins TRGV9 to TRGJP. TCRdb offers no J gene call, so here the DNA was matched to germline to obtain one. CDR3 length equals 17 residues. CDR1 GITISATS and CDR2 ISYDGTV come from the germline V gene (reference sequence). The CDR3 bases are TGTGCCTTGTGGGAGGTGCCTCAAGAGTTGGGCAGAAAAATCAAGGTATTT. Residues: CALWEVPQELGRKIKVF.

Details on this clone: The TCRdb protein comes from a much larger clone and disagrees with this DNA's translation at residue 7, likely due to a read error; the protein given here is derived from the DNA. This chain joins TRGV4 and TRGJ1 or TRGJ2. The J gene comes from matching the DNA to germline here; TCRdb lacks it. The CDR3 spans 13 residues. Germline CDR1 and CDR2: EGSTGY and YDSYTSSV. The V and J ends lost 1 base and 6 bases, in that order; junction bases with no gene match: 6. The CDR3 DNA sequence: TGTGCCACCTGGGATGGTTACGTTTATAAGAAACTCTTT. Amino acids: CATWDGYVYKKLF.

This clone is medium-sized in the sample. This chain connects TRGV4 to TRGJ1 or TRGJ2. V shed 5 bases, J shed 4 bases, and the junction held 2 bases outside the gene matches. The CDR3 extends over 11 amino acids. CDR1 and CDR2 from the germline V gene are EGSTGY and YDSYTSSV. The chain's CDR3 is CATWVYYKKLF. The DNA of the CDR3 is TGTGCCACCTGGGTGTATTATAAGAAACTCTTT.

This clone was picked up many times. CDR3 DNA: TGTGCCACCTGGGATGTGAGATATAAGAAACTCTTT. Translation: CATWDVRYKKLF. The gene calls are TRGV4 and TRGJ1 or TRGJ2. V shed 2 bases and J 7 bases; nucleotides not matched to a gene: 5. Germline V CDR1 and CDR2: EGSTGY, YDSYTSSV. The CDR3 spans 12 residues.